This TCR beta chain was identified in a study of human T cells and chemical hapten exposure. Overall study: DPC (0.01%) was patch tested on the upper back and read at 6 days. Study conclusions and caveats: Patch test score was positively correlated with the counts of PT1 expanded TCRs.

Germline loops: CDR1 SGHDT, CDR2 YYEEEE. V shed 0 bases, J shed 4 bases, and the junction held 4 bases outside the gene matches. The CDR3 contains 16 residues. The sample's time point: patch test 3, about 24 weeks after DPC sensitization. Treatment indicated: therapeutic diphenylcyclopropenone sensitization with weekly scalp DPC. Blood draws came first, before each patch test. Those who donated were patients with alopecia, 18 to 70 years of age, and suitable for DPC. This clonotype showed up just a few times. Its antigen is currently unknown. TCRdb called the RACE reads again in MiXCR, with one record for every CDR3 protein. The sample holds about 97,000 distinct CDR3 sequences, about 28% seen once.

This receptor was obtained from a man aged 35 to 55 with alopecia areata. Some clones in this sample may be carry-over from other donors' samples. The source material was whole blood, sampled in connection with sensitization to the hapten diphenylcyclopropenone (DPC). This chain joins TRBV5-6 and TRBJ2-1, with 10 bases lining up with TRBD1. The CDR3 region has the DNA TGTGCCAGCAGCTTGGTCGACAGGGGGCATTACAATGAGCAGTTCTTC. Translation: CASSLVDRGHYNEQFF. The full variable domain, rest sourced from reference TRBV5-6 and TRBJ2-1, is DAGVTQSPTHLIKTRGQQVTLRCSPKSGHDTVSWYQQALGQGPQFIFQYYEEEERQRGNFPDRFSGHQFPNYSSELNVNALLLGDSALYLCASSLVDRGHYNEQFFGPGTRLTVL.